This T cell receptor (beta chain) was observed in a study of cytomegalovirus exposure and HLA in healthy donors. Note on this clone: Within the sample, other DNA sequences also encode this same CDR3.

PCR employed 60 Vbeta and 13 Jbeta primers. The assay was immunoSEQ multiplex PCR, and TCRdb's table has in-frame clones only and misses some. The table lists 200,000 to 250,000 clones, roughly 82% of them singletons. Trimming pared 2 bases from V and 2 bases from J, leaving 7 bases between. The germline V gene has CDR1 SGHNT and CDR2 YYREEE (reference sequence). The CDR3 contains 13 residues. The receptor was derived from a middle-aged woman in good health and CMV-seropositive. Sequenced sample: PBMCs. The chain employs TRBV5-4 and TRBJ1-2; tentative D call: TRBD1 (5 bases). The CDR3 nucleotides are TGTGCCAGCAGCTTCCCAGGGAACTATGGCTACACCTTC. This translates into CASSFPGNYGYTF.